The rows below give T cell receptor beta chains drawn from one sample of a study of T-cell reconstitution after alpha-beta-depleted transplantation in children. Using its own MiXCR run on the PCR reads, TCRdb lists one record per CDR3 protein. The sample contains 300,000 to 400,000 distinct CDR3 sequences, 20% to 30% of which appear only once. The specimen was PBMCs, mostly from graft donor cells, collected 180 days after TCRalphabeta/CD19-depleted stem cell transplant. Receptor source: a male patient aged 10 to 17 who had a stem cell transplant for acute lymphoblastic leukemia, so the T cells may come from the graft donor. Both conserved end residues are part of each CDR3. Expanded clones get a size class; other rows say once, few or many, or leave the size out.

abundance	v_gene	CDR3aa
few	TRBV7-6	CASSLASGHTGELFF
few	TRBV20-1	CSARGGSTPYEQYF
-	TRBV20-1	CSARFRHYEQYF
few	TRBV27	CASSFGVSSYEQYF
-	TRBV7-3	CGSSLTNPQTSGRNNEQFF
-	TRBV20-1	CSARSGTGGELFF
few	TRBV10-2	CASSGAQMDNYGYTF
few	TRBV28	CASRKGNAGAPYEQYF
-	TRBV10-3	CAIGGGIRETQYF
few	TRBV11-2	CASSLGTGGDTQYF
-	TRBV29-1	CSVELADRNTGELFF
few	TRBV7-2	CASSWGGIQTSEQYF
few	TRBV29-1	CSAGGVDQPQHF
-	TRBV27	CASSPGPKGGEQFF
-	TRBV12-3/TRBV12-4	CASSLMRYNEQFF
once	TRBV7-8	CASSFRKTSPRSRQADTQYF
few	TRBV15	CATSRDHAPEAFF
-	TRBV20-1	CSARRRTSGRAAGELFF
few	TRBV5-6	CASSLRGPDREHTEAFF
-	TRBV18	CASSPPVARRANYGYTF
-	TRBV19	CASSTVLRESEQFF
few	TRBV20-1	CSAETGTSAYEQYF
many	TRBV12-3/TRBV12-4	CASSLGIRAREQYF
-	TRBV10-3	CAISDWNRTGGSYGYTF
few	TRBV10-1	CASSDRVGQSNEQFF
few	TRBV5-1	CASSKGPLGGQPQHF
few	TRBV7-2	CASSPSPSFRTNEQFF
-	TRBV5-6	CASSFKIRHTDTQYF
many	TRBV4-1	CASSQDPGEETQYF
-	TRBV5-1	CASSIGSSGNTIYF
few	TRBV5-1	CASSLMYSDQETQYF
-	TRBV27	CASSLTSPFSFGELFF
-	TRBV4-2	CASSQVGGTRLSTEAFF
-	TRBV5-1	CASSPIPDGPNYGYTF
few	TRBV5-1	CASSWKGLNTEAFF
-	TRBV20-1	CSATLGGLETDTQYF
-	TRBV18	CASSPPIGSSYNEQFF
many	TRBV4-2	CASSQERQGLVQYF
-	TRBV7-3	CASSLQGSSEQYF
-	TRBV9	CASSDHLTGGGLAGYGETQYF
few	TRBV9	CASSARDRGGTGELFF